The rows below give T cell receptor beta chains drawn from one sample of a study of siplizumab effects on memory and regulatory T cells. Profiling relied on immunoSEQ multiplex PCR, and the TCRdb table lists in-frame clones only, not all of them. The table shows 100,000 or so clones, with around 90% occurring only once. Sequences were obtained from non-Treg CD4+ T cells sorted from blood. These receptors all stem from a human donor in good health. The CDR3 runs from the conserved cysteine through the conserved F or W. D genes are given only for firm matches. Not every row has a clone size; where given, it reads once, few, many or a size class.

CDR3 DNA: TGTGCCAGCAGTTTTCTCACAAAGGGCTATGGCTACACCTTC
CDR3 protein: CASSFLTKGYGYTF
V gene: TRBV28
J gene: TRBJ1-2
D gene: -
clone size: once
CDR3 length: 14

CDR3 DNA: TGTGCCAGCAGTGCCCCGCCGGGAGGGCCCTCAGATACGCAGTATTTT
CDR3 protein: CASSAPPGGPSDTQYF
V gene: TRBV25-1
J gene: TRBJ2-3
D gene: TRBD2
clone size: -
CDR3 length: 16

CDR3 DNA: TGTGCCAGCAGCCCGAGCGGGAGGGGCGTGTCAGATACGCAGTATTTT
CDR3 protein: CASSPSGRGVSDTQYF
V gene: TRBV7-3
J gene: TRBJ2-3
D gene: TRBD2
clone size: -
CDR3 length: 16

CDR3 DNA: TGTGCCAGCAGTGAAGGTCAAGGCAGCGGTCTAGCCAAAAACATTCAGTACTTC
CDR3 protein: CASSEGQGSGLAKNIQYF
V gene: TRBV2
J gene: TRBJ2-4
D gene: -
clone size: -
CDR3 length: 18

CDR3 DNA: TGCGCCAGCAGCCAAGATCCTCCTTCGTCAGCCGACACTGAAGCTTTCTTT
CDR3 protein: CASSQDPPSSADTEAFF
V gene: TRBV4-3
J gene: TRBJ1-1
D gene: -
clone size: -
CDR3 length: 17

CDR3 DNA: TGTGCCACCAGCAGTGGAGGGGCCGGGGAGCTGTTTTTT
CDR3 protein: CATSSGGAGELFF
V gene: TRBV15
J gene: TRBJ2-2
D gene: -
clone size: few
CDR3 length: 13

CDR3 DNA: TGCGCCAGCAGCCAAACCGGGACTCGGAACACTGAAGCTTTCTTT
CDR3 protein: CASSQTGTRNTEAFF
V gene: TRBV4-1
J gene: TRBJ1-1
D gene: -
clone size: -
CDR3 length: 15

CDR3 DNA: TGTGCCAGCAGCTTAGCTGGAGAGAGCTACACCTTC
CDR3 protein: CASSLAGESYTF
V gene: TRBV7-6
J gene: TRBJ1-2
D gene: -
clone size: once
CDR3 length: 12

CDR3 DNA: TGTGCCACCCCAAAACTCGCCGAAAAGGCTCGGCCCCAGCATTTT
CDR3 protein: CATPKLAEKARPQHF
V gene: TRBV19
J gene: TRBJ1-5
D gene: -
clone size: -
CDR3 length: 15

CDR3 DNA: TGTGCCTGGAGTGGCAGGCCGACCCGATCGGCCGGGGAGCTGTTTTTT
CDR3 protein: CAWSGRPTRSAGELFF
V gene: TRBV30
J gene: TRBJ2-2
D gene: -
clone size: -
CDR3 length: 16

CDR3 DNA: TGTGCCAGCAGTTTAAGTAATCAGCCCCAGCATTTT
CDR3 protein: CASSLSNQPQHF
V gene: TRBV27
J gene: TRBJ1-5
D gene: -
clone size: -
CDR3 length: 12

CDR3 DNA: TGTGCCAGCAGTTACTCGACTAGCGGGAGCAATGAGCAGTTCTTC
CDR3 protein: CASSYSTSGSNEQFF
V gene: TRBV6-6
J gene: TRBJ2-1
D gene: TRBD2
clone size: -
CDR3 length: 15

CDR3 DNA: TGTGCCAGCACCCCACACGCCGGGGAGCTGTTTTTT
CDR3 protein: CASTPHAGELFF
V gene: TRBV7-9
J gene: TRBJ2-2
D gene: -
clone size: once
CDR3 length: 12

CDR3 DNA: TGCGCCAGCAGCCAAGATTTGAGGACTGGAAACACCATATATTTT
CDR3 protein: CASSQDLRTGNTIYF
V gene: TRBV4-1
J gene: TRBJ1-3
D gene: -
clone size: -
CDR3 length: 15

CDR3 DNA: TGTGCCAGTAGTCGATCCGGAGGATTGAACACTGAAGCTTTCTTT
CDR3 protein: CASSRSGGLNTEAFF
V gene: TRBV19
J gene: TRBJ1-1
D gene: -
clone size: -
CDR3 length: 15

CDR3 DNA: TGCAGCGTTGTCAGCGGAACCTCTGGAAACACCATATATTTT
CDR3 protein: CSVVSGTSGNTIYF
V gene: TRBV29-1
J gene: TRBJ1-3
D gene: -
clone size: -
CDR3 length: 14

CDR3 DNA: TGTGCCAGCAGCCCACAGGGACAGGGAGACTATGGCTACACCTTC
CDR3 protein: CASSPQGQGDYGYTF
V gene: TRBV7-9
J gene: TRBJ1-2
D gene: TRBD1
clone size: -
CDR3 length: 15

CDR3 DNA: TGCGCCAGAGCGAGACGGAAACGCACAGATACGCAGTATTTT
CDR3 protein: CARARRKRTDTQYF
V gene: TRBV10-1
J gene: TRBJ2-3
D gene: -
clone size: -
CDR3 length: 14

CDR3 DNA: TGCGCCAGCAGCTTGGAGGCTCATAGCTCCTACGAGCAGTACTTC
CDR3 protein: CASSLEAHSSYEQYF
V gene: TRBV5-1
J gene: TRBJ2-7
D gene: -
clone size: -
CDR3 length: 15

CDR3 DNA: TGCAGCGCAGGGAAACTAGCGGGGGAGCAGTTCTTC
CDR3 protein: CSAGKLAGEQFF
V gene: TRBV29-1
J gene: TRBJ2-1
D gene: TRBD2
clone size: once
CDR3 length: 12

CDR3 DNA: TGCACCAGCAGCCCCAAGCGGAGCTCCTACAATGAGCAGTTCTTC
CDR3 protein: CTSSPKRSSYNEQFF
V gene: TRBV1
J gene: TRBJ2-1
D gene: -
clone size: -
CDR3 length: 15

CDR3 DNA: TGTGCCACGTCAAGACGACAGGGGGTCAATGAGCAGTTCTTC
CDR3 protein: CATSRRQGVNEQFF
V gene: TRBV6-4
J gene: TRBJ2-1
D gene: TRBD1
clone size: -
CDR3 length: 14

CDR3 DNA: TGTGCCGCACAGGGATCCTACGAGCAGTACTTC
CDR3 protein: CAAQGSYEQYF
V gene: TRBV6-5
J gene: TRBJ2-7
D gene: -
clone size: -
CDR3 length: 11

CDR3 DNA: TGCAGCGTAGAAGATTTTGGAGGTGGCTACACCTTC
CDR3 protein: CSVEDFGGGYTF
V gene: TRBV29-1
J gene: TRBJ1-2
D gene: -
clone size: -
CDR3 length: 12

CDR3 DNA: TGTGCCAGCAGCCAAATACAGGGACCCTACTATGGCTACACCTTC
CDR3 protein: CASSQIQGPYYGYTF
V gene: TRBV5-8
J gene: TRBJ1-2
D gene: -
clone size: -
CDR3 length: 15

CDR3 DNA: TGTGCCAGCAGTTCCAGGGGGTGGACCGGGGAGCTGTTTTTT
CDR3 protein: CASSSRGWTGELFF
V gene: TRBV6-1
J gene: TRBJ2-2
D gene: TRBD1
clone size: -
CDR3 length: 14

CDR3 DNA: TGTGCCAGCGTACTAGCGGGGAACACCGGGGAGCTGTTTTTT
CDR3 protein: CASVLAGNTGELFF
V gene: TRBV6-6
J gene: TRBJ2-2
D gene: TRBD2
clone size: -
CDR3 length: 14